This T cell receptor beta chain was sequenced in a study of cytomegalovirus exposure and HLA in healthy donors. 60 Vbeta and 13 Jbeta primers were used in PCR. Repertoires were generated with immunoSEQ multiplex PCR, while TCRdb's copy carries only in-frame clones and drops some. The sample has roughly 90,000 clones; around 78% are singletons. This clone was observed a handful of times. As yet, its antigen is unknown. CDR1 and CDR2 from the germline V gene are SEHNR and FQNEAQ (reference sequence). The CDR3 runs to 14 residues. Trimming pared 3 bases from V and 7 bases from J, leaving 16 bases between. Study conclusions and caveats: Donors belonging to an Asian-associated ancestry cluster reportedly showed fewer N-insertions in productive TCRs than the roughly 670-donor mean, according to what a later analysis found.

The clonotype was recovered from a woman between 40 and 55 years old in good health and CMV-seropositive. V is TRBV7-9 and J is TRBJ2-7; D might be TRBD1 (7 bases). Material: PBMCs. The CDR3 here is CASSLGGTRGEQYF. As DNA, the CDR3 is TGTGCCAGCAGCTTGGGGGGTACCAGGGGGGAGCAGTACTTC.